The 31 T cell receptor beta chains below were found in one sample sequenced in a study of blood T cell repertoires in COVID-19 (dated by TCRdb to about 2020). The receptor library was made with the immunoSEQ multiplex PCR assay. As stored in TCRdb, this immuneACCESS dataset retains in-frame rearrangements with V and J assigned. A fraction of the clones does not appear; measured against another copy, unresolved V genes explain less than half of the discrepancy, and the remainder lacks a known reason. The sample table contains around 250,000 clones; only one count was recorded for about nine tenths of them. The leading ten clones occupy over 4% of the sample. Input material: PBMCs or T cells enriched from blood (not recorded which). Source of these receptors: a woman in her 30s with acute COVID-19.

The chain employs TRBV18 and TRBJ1-1; 7 nucleotides line up with TRBD1. The trim removed 3 bases at V and 11 bases at J, leaving 9 bases unmatched. CDR1 and CDR2 from the germline V gene are KGHSH and LQKENI. The CDR3 is 13 amino acids. CDR3 in amino acids: CASSPRRGLEAFF. In DNA, the CDR3 is TGTGCCAGCTCACCGCGGAGGGGGCTGGAGGCTTTCTTT.

V and J are TRBV2 and TRBJ2-1, with 8 positions matching TRBD2. Germline V gene data show CDR1 as SNHLY and CDR2 as FYNNEI. V lost 5 bases and J lost 7; bases outside the gene matches: 4. The CDR3 is 13 residues long. The chain's CDR3 is CASSQIAGNEQFF. CDR3 DNA sequence: TGTGCCAGCAGTCAAATAGCGGGGAATGAGCAGTTCTTC.

The rearrangement joins TRBV9 to TRBJ2-3; weak D call: TRBD2 (6 bases). V shed 0 bases and J shed 0 bases, with 11 bases lying between them. Germline CDR1 SGDLS, CDR2 YYNGEE. CDR3 size: 16 residues. The CDR3 here is CASSVAPGTSTDTQYF. As DNA, the CDR3 is TGTGCCAGCAGCGTAGCCCCGGGGACTAGCACAGATACGCAGTATTTT.

The chain links TRBV3-1 (or the pseudogene TRBV3-2) to TRBJ2-4, with 10 bases that match TRBD2. Germline-derived CDR1 and CDR2 are LGHDT and YNNKEL (reference sequence). V was clipped by 0 bases and J by 6 bases; unmatched bases: 8. This CDR3 region has 17 residues. The CDR3 is CASSQEPTSGKGNIQYF. The DNA for the CDR3 is TGTGCCAGCAGCCAAGAGCCCACTAGCGGGAAGGGAAACATTCAGTACTTC.

V is TRBV3-1 (or the pseudogene TRBV3-2) and J is TRBJ2-3, with D possibly TRBD2 on 5 matching bases. V shed 0 bases and J shed 0 bases, with 16 bases lying between them. Germline V gene lookup returns CDR1 LGHDT and CDR2 YNNKEL (reference sequence). CDR3 length equals 18 residues. CDR3 in DNA: TGTGCCAGCAGCCAAGATTTCCCCCGCGTAGCGAGCACAGATACGCAGTATTTT. Residues: CASSQDFPRVASTDTQYF.

The gene calls are TRBV28 and TRBJ2-3; D is unclear. The germline V and J ends were trimmed by 3 bases and 0 bases, with 13 bases remaining between them. CDR1 and CDR2 from the germline V gene are MDHEN and SYDVKM. This CDR3 region has 16 residues. The DNA of the CDR3 is TGTGCCAGCAGTTTCGAGGCTCTTACTAGCACAGATACGCAGTATTTT. Translation gives CASSFEALTSTDTQYF.

V usage is TRBV2 and J usage is TRBJ2-2, with TRBD2 identical over 10 bases. Germline V lookup: CDR1 SNHLY, CDR2 FYNNEI. The CDR3 length is 17 residues. V lost 6 bases to trimming and J lost 5 bases; unmatched junction nucleotides: 12. CDR3 coding DNA: TGTGCCAGCAGGGTTCTCCCTAGCGGGAGTCGGACCGGGGAGCTGTTTTTT. As protein: CASRVLPSGSRTGELFF.

The DNA of the CDR3 is TGTGCCAGCTCTCGCGACAGATATAATTCACCCCTCCACTTT. Translating it yields CASSRDRYNSPLHF. The V and J genes are TRBV18 and TRBJ1-6; D possibly corresponds to TRBD1 (5 bases). CDR1 is KGHSH and CDR2 is LQKENI in the germline V gene. V was cut by 6 bases and J by 4 bases, with 10 bases left in between. The CDR3 consists of 14 residues. The variable domain in full, with the rest retrieved from reference TRBV18 and TRBJ1-6, is NAGVMQNPRHLVRRRGQEARLRCSPMKGHSHVYWYRQLPEEGLKFMVYLQKENIIDESGMPKERFSAEFPKEGPSILRIQQVVRGDSAAYFCASSRDRYNSPLHFGNGTRLTVT.

This chain uses TRBV28 with TRBJ1-6; D uncertain. V was shortened by 2 bases and J by 0 bases, with 8 bases between the two germline ends. CDR3 size: 16 residues. Germline V lookup: CDR1 MDHEN, CDR2 SYDVKM. CDR3 region: CASSLSVSSYNSPLHF. CDR3 sequence (DNA): TGTGCCAGCAGTTTAAGCGTGAGCTCCTATAATTCACCCCTCCACTTT.

The rearrangement joins TRBV10-3 to TRBJ2-7, with D tentatively TRBD2 (5 bases). The V and J ends lost 8 bases and 0 bases respectively, with 11 bases between them. Per germline, CDR1 ENHRY and CDR2 SYGVKD. The CDR3 is 13 amino acids. CDR3 in amino acids: CAISVGDSYEQYF. In nucleotides, the CDR3 is TGTGCCATCTCTGTCGGGGACTCCTACGAGCAGTACTTC.

This rearrangement joins TRBV4-1 to TRBJ2-4, with TRBD1 as a possible D gene (5 bases). Germline CDR1 and CDR2: MGHRA and YSYEKL. CDR3 length: 14 residues. The V end was cut by 4 bases, the J end by 0 bases, with 7 bases between. CDR3 sequence reads: CASSLQGAKNIQYF. In DNA form, the CDR3 reads TGCGCCAGCAGCCTCCAGGGAGCCAAAAACATTCAGTACTTC.

The chain has TRBV28 and TRBJ2-2; 11 bases line up with TRBD2. After removal of 3 bases from V and 3 bases from J, the junction contained 6 bases not matched to a gene. Germline V gene data show CDR1 as MDHEN and CDR2 as SYDVKM. This CDR3 region has 17 residues. Here the CDR3 DNA reads TGTGCCAGCAGTTTCCCGGGACTAGCGGTAGACACCGGGGAGCTGTTTTTT. Translated, it gives CASSFPGLAVDTGELFF.

This clone was recorded once. V and J are TRBV3-1 (or the pseudogene TRBV3-2) and TRBJ2-7; 7 bases fit TRBD1. This CDR3 has 11 residues. Germline assignment: CDR1 LGHDT and CDR2 YNNKEL (reference sequence). Trimming removed 6 bases from V and 6 bases from J; junction bases left unmatched: 2. CDR3 residues: CASRTGLEQYF. The CDR3 DNA is TGTGCCAGCAGGACAGGGCTCGAGCAGTACTTC.

This chain joins TRBV24-1 and TRBJ1-1; the D is unclear. Per germline, CDR1 KGHDR and CDR2 SFDVKD. The CDR3 contains 12 residues. The V gene lost 4 bases and the J gene lost 3 bases, with 5 bases spanning the gap. The CDR3: CATSDGYTEAFF. The DNA of the CDR3 is TGTGCCACCAGTGACGGTTACACTGAAGCTTTCTTT.

The chain employs TRBV6-1 and TRBJ1-5; D is uncertain. Trimming left V 3 bases short and J 4 bases short, with 10 bases between. From germline, CDR1 is MNHNS and CDR2 SASEGT. This CDR3 has 14 residues. CDR3 DNA: TGTGCCAGCAGTGATTTTGTGGAGAATCAGCCCCAGCATTTT. Translation gives CASSDFVENQPQHF.

J is TRBJ2-7 and V is TRBV24-1, with D possibly matching TRBD2 (6 bases). This CDR3 is built from 14 residues. The germline gives CDR1 KGHDR, CDR2 SFDVKD. V was clipped by 5 bases and J by 2 bases, with 12 bases between them. CDR3 nucleotides: TGTGCCACCAGTGTAGGCGGAGGGGCCTACGAGCAGTACTTC. Residues: CATSVGGGAYEQYF.

This chain connects TRBV6-5 to TRBJ1-1; possible D gene TRBD1, 6 bases. This CDR3 contains 15 residues. In germline, CDR1 is MNHEY, CDR2 SVGAGI. V gave up 0 bases and J gave up 3 bases, with 11 bases separating them. CDR3 sequence (DNA): TGTGCCAGCAGTTACTCGGCAGGGGCCGACACTGAAGCTTTCTTT. It translates to CASSYSAGADTEAFF.

V and J are TRBV28 and TRBJ1-5; 8 bases map to TRBD1. CDR1 is MDHEN, CDR2 SYDVKM, per germline. This CDR3 is built from 14 residues. The junction had 2 bases not matched to a gene; V was cut back by 2 bases and J by 5 bases. The CDR3: CASSLRQGHQPQHF. Written as DNA, the CDR3 is TGTGCCAGCAGTTTAAGACAGGGGCATCAGCCCCAGCATTTT.

This sequence joins TRBV3-1 (or the pseudogene TRBV3-2) and TRBJ2-2, with D perhaps TRBD1 (6 bases). The CDR3 is 16 residues long. With 1 base removed from V and 4 bases from J, the gap between germline ends came to 13 bases. Germline loops: CDR1 LGHDT, CDR2 YNNKEL (reference sequence). The CDR3 DNA follows: TGTGCCAGCAGCCAAGTTCCAGGGGCTCTCACCGGGGAGCTGTTTTTT. It is translated as CASSQVPGALTGELFF.

This clone was counted a few times. The genes are TRBV28 and TRBJ2-1, with D maybe TRBD2 (6 bases). V was trimmed by 6 bases and J by 8 bases, leaving 14 bases between them. The CDR3 length is 13 residues. CDR1 is MDHEN, CDR2 SYDVKM, per germline. CDR3 sequence: CASRQPGGHEQFF. The DNA of the CDR3 is TGTGCCAGCAGACAACCCGGGGGTCATGAGCAGTTCTTC.

The chain links TRBV4-1 to TRBJ2-4, with D unclear. Germline values: CDR1 MGHRA, CDR2 YSYEKL. Trimming shortened V by 3 bases and J by 4 bases, and 7 bases separated the two germline ends. The CDR3 runs to 13 residues. The CDR3: CASSHAIKNIQYF. In DNA, the CDR3 is TGCGCCAGCAGCCATGCGATTAAAAACATTCAGTACTTC.

The genes are TRBV5-4 and TRBJ1-5; TRBD1 might be the D (6 bases). CDR1 and CDR2 (germline): SGHNT, YYREEE (reference sequence). The CDR3 is 13 amino acids. Trimming left V 0 bases short and J 5 bases short, with 6 bases between. The chain's CDR3 is CASSLDRDQPQHF. The CDR3 DNA follows: TGTGCCAGCAGCTTGGACAGGGATCAGCCCCAGCATTTT. Filled out from reference TRBV5-4 and TRBJ1-5, the complete variable domain reads ETGVTQSPTHLIKTRGQQVTLRCSSQSGHNTVSWYQQALGQGPQFIFQYYREEENGRGNFPPRFSGLQFPNYSSELNVNALELDDSALYLCASSLDRDQPQHFGDGTRLSIL.

This chain uses TRBV28 with TRBJ2-7; 11 bases agree with TRBD2. Germline CDR1 is MDHEN and CDR2 is SYDVKM. The V gene end was trimmed by 5 bases and the J gene end by 5 bases; junction bases not matched to a gene: 11. The CDR3 sequence is 16 residues long. CDR3 coding DNA: TGTGCCAGCAGTCAAATCAGACTAGCGGGAAAGCACGAGCAGTACTTC. Translation: CASSQIRLAGKHEQYF.

The genes are TRBV30 and TRBJ1-5; D gene uncertain. Trimming removed 4 bases from V and 0 bases from J, with 10 bases in between. CDR1 and CDR2 (germline): GTSNPN, SVGIG (reference sequence). The CDR3 spans 14 residues. The CDR3 region is CAWNRASSNQPQHF. The CDR3 DNA follows: TGTGCCTGGAATCGAGCAAGTAGCAATCAGCCCCAGCATTTT.

V is TRBV5-1 and J is TRBJ1-1, with 8 bases that match TRBD1. The CDR3 extends over 14 amino acids. Germline-derived CDR1 and CDR2 are SGHRS and YFSETQ. V shed 4 bases, J shed 6 bases, and the junction held 8 bases outside the gene matches. CDR3 coding DNA: TGCGCCAGCAGCCCGGACAGGGAGGCCGCTGAAGCTTTCTTT. Encoded protein: CASSPDREAAEAFF.

The sample holds one count of this clone. V usage is TRBV11-2 and J usage is TRBJ1-1; 7 bases are a match to TRBD1. The CDR3 is made up of 17 amino acids. Germline loops: CDR1 SGHAT, CDR2 FQNNGV. V shed 1 base, J shed 0 bases, and the junction held 8 bases outside the gene matches. CDR3 loop: CASSLVPGGPLNTEAFF. In DNA, the CDR3 is TGTGCCAGCAGCTTAGTGCCAGGGGGGCCTTTGAACACTGAAGCTTTCTTT.

V gene TRBV19 combines with J gene TRBJ1-1, with D possibly being TRBD1 (5 bases). There are 14 residues in the CDR3. With 1 base removed from V and 4 bases from J, the gap between germline ends came to 10 bases. Germline V gene lookup returns CDR1 LNHDA and CDR2 SQIVND (reference sequence). This CDR3 reads CASSIGGPLTEAFF. The DNA of the CDR3 is TGTGCCAGTAGTATAGGGGGCCCTCTCACTGAAGCTTTCTTT.

The chain uses TRBV4-1 and TRBJ2-7; no clear D gene. In germline, CDR1 is MGHRA, CDR2 YSYEKL. Trimming removed 0 bases at V and 3 bases at J, with 6 bases between. The CDR3 runs to 13 residues. CDR3 nucleotides: TGCGCCAGCAGCCAAGATCGTAGCTACGAGCAGTACTTC. This codes for CASSQDRSYEQYF.

V usage is TRBV19 and J usage is TRBJ2-1; 14 nucleotides match TRBD2. After removal of 7 bases from V and 0 bases from J, the junction contained 11 bases not matched to a gene. CDR1 LNHDA and CDR2 SQIVND come from the germline V gene (reference sequence). This CDR3 contains 19 residues. For the CDR3, the DNA is TGTGCCAGTACGAACAGCCCCGGGACTAGCGGGAGCTCCTACAATGAGCAGTTCTTC. Residues: CASTNSPGTSGSSYNEQFF.

The rearrangement joins TRBV19 to TRBJ2-1; 9 nucleotides align to TRBD1. J was trimmed by 7 bases and V by 7 bases; bases with no gene match: 14. The CDR3 is 16 residues long. Germline CDR1 reads LNHDA; CDR2 reads SQIVND (reference sequence). CDR3 bases: TGTGCCAGTAACACGCCGACAGGGGGAAGCCCAAATGAGCAGTTCTTC. Protein: CASNTPTGGSPNEQFF.

The J gene is TRBJ1-5, the V gene TRBV4-3; TRBD1 matches 9 bases. There are 15 residues in the CDR3. From germline, CDR1 is LGHNA and CDR2 YSLEER. With 3 bases clipped from V and 3 bases from J, the junction kept 3 bases outside the gene matches. In nucleotides, the CDR3 is TGCGCCAGCAGCCAGACAGGGGGTAACAATCAGCCCCAGCATTTT. Its translation is CASSQTGGNNQPQHF.